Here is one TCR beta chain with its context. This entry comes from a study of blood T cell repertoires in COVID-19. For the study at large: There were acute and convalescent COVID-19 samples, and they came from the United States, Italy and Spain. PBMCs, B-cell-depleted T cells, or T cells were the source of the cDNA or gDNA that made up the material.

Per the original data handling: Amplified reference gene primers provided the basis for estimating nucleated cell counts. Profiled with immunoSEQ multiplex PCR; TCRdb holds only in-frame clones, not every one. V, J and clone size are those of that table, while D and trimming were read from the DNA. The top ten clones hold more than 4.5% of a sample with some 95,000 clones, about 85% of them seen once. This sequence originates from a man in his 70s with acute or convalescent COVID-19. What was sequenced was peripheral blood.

The CDR3 nucleotides are TGCGCCAGCAGCTTGGGTCCGCGGGGGGCCGATACGCAGTATTTT. Amino acid sequence: CASSLGPRGADTQYF. The chain carries TRBV5-1 and TRBJ2-3; TRBD2 agrees at 8 bases. Germline V gives CDR1 SGHRS, CDR2 YFSETQ. Losses at the gene ends were 0 bases for V and 6 bases for J; bases not matched to a gene: 6. The CDR3 contains 15 residues.